These 8 T cell receptor beta chains were all obtained from the same sample, sequenced in a study of blood T cell repertoires in COVID-19. Produced via immunoSEQ multiplex PCR; TCRdb's table is partial and in-frame only. This sample has some 70,000 clones, with about nine tenths found just once. The sample consisted of peripheral blood. These receptors were taken from a man in his fifties or sixties with active COVID-19.

This clone came up once. At the DNA level, this CDR3 is encoded by other sequences in the same sample as well. The rearrangement joins TRBV18 to TRBJ1-3; D may be TRBD1 (6 bases). V lost 3 bases, J lost 4 bases, and 10 bases lay in between. The CDR3 is 14 amino acids. Germline CDR1 and CDR2: KGHSH and LQKENI. As DNA, the CDR3 is TGTGCCAGCTCACCGGACAGATCCGGAAACACCATATATTTT. It translates to CASSPDRSGNTIYF.

The rearrangement uses TRBV30 and TRBJ1-1, with D possibly TRBD1 on 6 matching bases. This CDR3 is built from 13 residues. Germline V lookup: CDR1 GTSNPN, CDR2 SVGIG (reference sequence). V lost 5 bases and J lost 5, with 15 bases in between. The CDR3: CAWVPYRDTEAFF. The CDR3 DNA sequence: TGTGCCTGGGTTCCCTACAGGGATACTGAAGCTTTCTTT. Full variable domain (remainder filled in from reference TRBV30 and TRBJ1-1): SQTIHQWPATLVQPVGSPLSLECTVEGTSNPNLYWYRQAAGRGLQLLFYSVGIGQISSEVPQNLSASRPQDRQFILSSKKLLLSDSGFYLCAWVPYRDTEAFFGQGTRLTVV.

The chain uses TRBV28 and TRBJ1-1, with D perhaps matching TRBD1 (5 bases). This CDR3 is 13 amino acids long. Germline V gene data show CDR1 as MDHEN and CDR2 as SYDVKM. The V and J ends lost 7 bases and 3 bases respectively, with 12 bases between them. DNA of the CDR3: TGTGCCAGCATCCTGACAGCCTACACTGAAGCTTTCTTT. Translated: CASILTAYTEAFF. Looking up the rest from reference TRBV28 and TRBJ1-1 gives the full variable domain: DVKVTQSSRYLVKRTGEKVFLECVQDMDHENMFWYRQDPGLGLRLIYFSYDVKMKEKGDIPEGYSVSREKKERFSLILESASTNQTSMYLCASILTAYTEAFFGQGTRLTVV.

The rearrangement links TRBV21-1 to TRBJ1-2; the table's D call, TRBD1, has no DNA check behind it. TRBV21-1 is termed a pseudogene. The CDR3 has 14 residues. The CDR3 protein is CASRRRPQDYGYTF. CDR3 sequence (DNA): TGTGCCAGCAGGAGACGGCCTCAGGACTATGGCTACACCTTC.

The CDR3 nucleotides read TGTGCCAGCAGTGAAAATCCCGACAGGGGCTATGGCTACACCTTC. This encodes CASSENPDRGYGYTF. V usage is TRBV25-1 and J usage is TRBJ1-2; the match to TRBD1 covers 8 bases. CDR3 length: 15 residues. After removal of 2 bases from V and 4 bases from J, the junction contained 6 bases not matched to a gene. Germline assignment: CDR1 MGHDK and CDR2 SYGVNS.

The chain employs TRBV4-1 and TRBJ1-5; 9 bases line up with TRBD1. CDR1 and CDR2 from the germline V gene are MGHRA and YSYEKL. Trimming cost V 4 bases and J 1 base; bases outside gene matches: 14. The CDR3 spans 19 residues. CDR3 in amino acids: CASSPSRDRVMRSNQPQHF. The CDR3 DNA reads as TGCGCCAGCAGCCCTTCAAGGGACAGGGTTATGCGGAGCAATCAGCCCCAGCATTTT.

The rearrangement links TRBV13 to TRBJ2-2; D perhaps matches TRBD2 (6 bases). The germline V gene has CDR1 PRHDT and CDR2 FYEKMQ (reference sequence). V shed 5 bases and J shed 2 bases, with 15 bases lying between them. This CDR3 is built from 16 residues. The CDR3 is CASSPSWRDNTGELFF. The CDR3 bases are TGTGCCAGCAGCCCATCCTGGAGGGACAACACCGGGGAGCTGTTTTTT.

The rearrangement uses TRBV29-1 and TRBJ2-7; D might be TRBD2 (6 bases). This CDR3 region has 12 residues. In germline, CDR1 is SQVTM, CDR2 ANQGSEA. Trimming shortened V by 6 bases and J by 2 bases, and 11 bases separated the two germline ends. The CDR3 DNA sequence: TGCAGCGTGGAGGGGAACGCCTACGAGCAGTACTTC. Encoded protein: CSVEGNAYEQYF.